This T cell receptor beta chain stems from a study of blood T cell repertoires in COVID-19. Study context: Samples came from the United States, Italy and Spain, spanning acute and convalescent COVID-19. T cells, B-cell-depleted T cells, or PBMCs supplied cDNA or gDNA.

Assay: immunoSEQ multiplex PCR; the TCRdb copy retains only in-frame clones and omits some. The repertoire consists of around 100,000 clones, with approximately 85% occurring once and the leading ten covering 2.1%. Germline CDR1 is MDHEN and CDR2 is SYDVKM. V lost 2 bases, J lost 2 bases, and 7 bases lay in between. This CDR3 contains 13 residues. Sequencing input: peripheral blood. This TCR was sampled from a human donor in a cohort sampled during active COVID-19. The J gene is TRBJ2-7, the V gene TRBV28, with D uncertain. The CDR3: CASSLGPAYEQYF. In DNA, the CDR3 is TGTGCCAGCAGTTTAGGCCCAGCCTACGAGCAGTACTTC.